Described below is a single T cell receptor beta chain sequence and its context. No antigen is known for it. This sample is part of a study of early T cells in non-severe SARS-CoV-2 infection. Study overall: The study sequenced bulk RNA from unsorted whole blood, with chains unpaired. The study's findings and limits: CD4 and private specificities were missed by VDJdb matching, which favored anti-spike CD8 responses.

Molecules of cDNA were individually given unique molecular identifiers that were attached to them. TCRdb re-analysed the 5' RACE reads in MiXCR, keeping a single row per CDR3 protein. Here the sample spans 60,000 to 90,000 distinct CDR3 sequences, 8.5% to 10% being singletons. The CDR3 covers 16 residues. Germline V gene lookup returns CDR1 LNHNV and CDR2 YYDKDF (reference sequence). V lost 1 base, J lost 2 bases, and 2 bases stayed unmatched. Sample: whole blood. This clonotype was sampled from an adult who was a healthcare worker with PCR-confirmed SARS-CoV-2 infection or an uninfected control (not recorded which). The chain links TRBV15 to TRBJ1-4; 9 nucleotides align to TRBD1. The CDR3 bases are TGTGCCACCAGCAGAGCCGGGACAGGGACTAATGAAAAACTGTTTTTT. Residues: CATSRAGTGTNEKLFF.